Below are 27 T cell receptor beta chains sequenced from a single sample in a study of blood T cell repertoires in COVID-19. TCRdb's table, derived via immunoSEQ multiplex PCR, lists solely in-frame clones and lacks some. The table shows over 130,000 clones, with around 90% occurring only once. The sequencing sample was made of peripheral blood. These receptors came from a woman of 80 years or more with acute or convalescent COVID-19.

The chain recombines TRBV4-3 with TRBJ1-2; D uncertain. V was clipped by 0 bases and J by 0 bases, with 8 bases between them. CDR1 and CDR2 (germline): LGHNA, YSLEER. The CDR3 runs to 15 residues. The CDR3 loop reads CASSQEKGANYGYTF. CDR3 in DNA: TGCGCCAGCAGCCAAGAAAAGGGAGCTAACTATGGCTACACCTTC.

The chain joins TRBV2 to TRBJ2-1; 9 nucleotides align to TRBD2. Germline values: CDR1 SNHLY, CDR2 FYNNEI. V lost 5 bases to trimming and J lost 2 bases; unmatched junction nucleotides: 4. The CDR3 is 15 amino acids. The CDR3 DNA sequence: TGTGCCAGCAGTTCAAGCGGGGGGACCTACAATGAGCAGTTCTTC. It yields the protein CASSSSGGTYNEQFF.

The genes are TRBV7-2 and TRBJ2-3; 8 bases map to TRBD2. The CDR3 totals 15 residues. In germline, CDR1 is SGHTA, CDR2 FQGNSA. Trimming took 4 bases from V and 4 from J; bases not matched to a gene: 7. CDR3 DNA: TGTGCCAGCAGCTCCTCCGGGACTAGTCCAGATACGCAGTATTTT. Residues: CASSSSGTSPDTQYF.

The chain has TRBV5-5 and TRBJ1-2; 8 positions match TRBD1. With V trimmed by 1 base and J by 5 bases, 7 bases remained unmatched. The CDR3 covers 15 residues. Germline V lookup: CDR1 SGHKS, CDR2 YYEKEE (reference sequence). The CDR3 here is CASSLTATGDYGYTF. In DNA, the CDR3 is TGTGCCAGCAGCTTGACTGCGACAGGGGATTATGGCTACACCTTC.

Turning to this clone: The sample carries other DNA sequences with the same CDR3. This chain connects TRBV5-1 to TRBJ1-1; 8 bases agree with TRBD1. V lost 0 bases, J lost 4 bases, and 2 bases stayed unmatched. The V gene's germline CDR1 is SGHRS and CDR2 YFSETQ. This CDR3 has 14 residues. In DNA form, the CDR3 reads TGCGCCAGCAGCTTGGTACAGGGGGGCACTGAAGCTTTCTTT. Its protein is CASSLVQGGTEAFF.

This rearrangement joins TRBV6-1 to TRBJ2-2; 7 nucleotides align to TRBD1. The V gene end was trimmed by 3 bases and the J gene end by 4 bases; junction bases not matched to a gene: 2. This CDR3 spans 14 amino acids. The germline V gene encodes CDR1 MNHNS and CDR2 SASEGT. The CDR3 coding sequence is TGTGCCAGCAGTGAGGGACAGATCACCGGGGAGCTGTTTTTT. It is translated as CASSEGQITGELFF.

This clone was seen just once. The chain uses TRBV7-9 and TRBJ1-4; D ambiguous. Trimming removed 1 base from V and 7 bases from J, with 13 bases in between. The CDR3 runs to 15 residues. The germline V gene has CDR1 SEHNR and CDR2 FQNEAQ (reference sequence). DNA of the CDR3: TGTGCCAGCAGCTTAGAAACGGGTCGGGGTGAAAAACTGTTTTTT. This gives the protein CASSLETGRGEKLFF.

The chain recombines TRBV4-3 with TRBJ1-2; no reliable D call. Trimming removed 0 bases at V and 1 base at J, with 6 bases between. The CDR3 is 14 residues long. Germline lookup yields CDR1 LGHNA and CDR2 YSLEER. CDR3 in amino acids: CASSQDRDNYGYTF. The DNA for the CDR3 is TGCGCCAGCAGCCAAGATCGGGATAACTATGGCTACACCTTC.

The chain has TRBV5-1 and TRBJ2-7; TRBD1 matches 11 bases. The V and J ends lost 7 bases and 5 bases, in that order; junction bases with no gene match: 8. CDR1 SGHRS and CDR2 YFSETQ come from the germline V gene. This CDR3 spans 14 amino acids. CDR3 in amino acids: CASSAGQGADEQYF. CDR3 in DNA: TGCGCCAGCTCCGCCGGACAGGGGGCGGACGAGCAGTACTTC.

The chain is built from TRBV5-6 and TRBJ2-7; 9 nucleotides match TRBD1. The CDR3 contains 14 residues. The junction had 9 bases not matched to a gene; V was cut back by 6 bases and J by 5 bases. Per germline, CDR1 SGHDT and CDR2 YYEEEE. CDR3 protein: CASTLLQGAHEQYF. The DNA of the CDR3 is TGTGCCAGCACCTTACTACAGGGGGCCCACGAGCAGTACTTC.

The gene calls are TRBV9 and TRBJ2-3, with 9 positions matching TRBD2. The length of the CDR3 is 17 residues. V lost 0 bases and J lost 5; bases outside the gene matches: 10. Germline lookup yields CDR1 SGDLS and CDR2 YYNGEE. The CDR3 region is CASSVVDLAGIGDTQYF. The CDR3 nucleotides are TGTGCCAGCAGCGTAGTGGATCTAGCGGGGATCGGAGATACGCAGTATTTT.

This chain connects TRBV19 to TRBJ1-2; D unclear. The CDR3 has 14 residues. With 7 bases removed from V and 8 bases from J, the gap between germline ends came to 20 bases. From germline, CDR1 is LNHDA and CDR2 SQIVND (reference sequence). CDR3 nucleotide sequence: TGTGCCAGTACTCCGGCGCCTAGGACGGGGGGCTACACCTTC. It encodes CASTPAPRTGGYTF.

This clone was observed a single time. The rearrangement joins TRBV5-1 to TRBJ2-3, with 13 bases that match TRBD2. This CDR3 region has 14 residues. The V segment lost 7 bases and the J segment 3 bases; nucleotides outside the gene matches: 2. Germline loops: CDR1 SGHRS, CDR2 YFSETQ. The CDR3 spells CASRLAGGTDTQYF. DNA of the CDR3: TGCGCCAGCCGACTAGCGGGGGGAACAGATACGCAGTATTTT.

CDR3 sequence: CAWSVRGRGNSPLHF. CDR3 bases: TGTGCCTGGAGTGTGAGGGGCAGGGGCAATTCACCCCTCCACTTT. The rearrangement links TRBV30 to TRBJ1-6, with D tentatively TRBD1 (6 bases). The germline V gene has CDR1 GTSNPN and CDR2 SVGIG (reference sequence). V lost 0 bases to trimming and J lost 7 bases, with 13 bases between them. CDR3 length: 15 amino acids.

This clone was seen a single time. The V call is TRBV7-9, the J call TRBJ2-2; TRBD2 is a possible D gene (6 bases). V gave up 3 bases and J gave up 6 bases, with 20 bases separating them. The CDR3 contains 17 residues. The V gene's germline CDR1 is SEHNR and CDR2 FQNEAQ (reference sequence). The CDR3 nucleotides are TGTGCCAGCAGCTTCGGTCCGAGACAAATAGCGGCCGGGGAGCTGTTTTTT. Protein: CASSFGPRQIAAGELFF.

This clone was seen a handful of times. V is TRBV5-6 and J is TRBJ2-5, with 10 bases fitting TRBD1. The J segment lost 3 bases and the V segment lost 4 bases, leaving 12 bases of the junction unmatched. Germline CDR1 is SGHDT and CDR2 is YYEEEE. The length of the CDR3 is 17 residues. The CDR3 nucleotides are TGTGCCAGCAGCAATTACTACTCCGGGACAGGGGAAGAGACCCAGTACTTC. It codes for CASSNYYSGTGEETQYF.

V and J are TRBV18 and TRBJ2-3, with D maybe TRBD1 (6 bases). Trimming left V 3 bases short and J 5 bases short, with 9 bases between. The germline gives CDR1 KGHSH, CDR2 LQKENI. This CDR3 is 13 amino acids long. CDR3 sequence (DNA): TGTGCCAGCTCACCCGCACAGGGAGATACGCAGTATTTT. Translated, it gives CASSPAQGDTQYF.

The chain couples TRBV5-1 to TRBJ2-5; 11 nucleotides agree with TRBD1. V lost 4 bases to trimming and J lost 1 base; unmatched junction nucleotides: 3. This CDR3 has 15 residues. Germline V gene sequence: CDR1 SGHRS, CDR2 YFSETQ. CDR3 amino acids: CASSPGTGGQETQYF. The CDR3 coding sequence is TGCGCCAGCAGCCCCGGGACAGGGGGCCAAGAGACCCAGTACTTC.

The gene calls are TRBV7-9 and TRBJ1-4; 9 bases match TRBD1. V shed 3 bases and J 8 bases; nucleotides not matched to a gene: 4. Germline CDR1 reads SEHNR; CDR2 reads FQNEAQ (reference sequence). This CDR3 spans 14 amino acids. CDR3 DNA sequence: TGTGCCAGCAGCTTCTGGACAGGGGACGAAAAACTGTTTTTT. It is translated as CASSFWTGDEKLFF.

This clone was counted a single time. The chain recombines TRBV2 with TRBJ1-5; D ambiguous. CDR3 size: 12 residues. With 6 bases removed from V and 5 bases from J, the gap between germline ends came to 8 bases. Germline values: CDR1 SNHLY, CDR2 FYNNEI. In DNA, the CDR3 is TGTGCCAGCAGCGAGGTGCATCAGCCCCAGCATTTT. Its translation is CASSEVHQPQHF.

The chain couples TRBV6-4 to TRBJ2-2; TRBD2 aligns across 8 bases. Germline V gene data show CDR1 as MRHNA and CDR2 as SNTAGT. This CDR3 region has 16 residues. Trimming removed 2 bases from V and 1 base from J; junction bases left unmatched: 3. CDR3 sequence: CASSDRGGGNTGELFF. CDR3 nucleotides: TGTGCCAGCAGTGACCGGGGGGGCGGGAACACCGGGGAGCTGTTTTTT.

This clone occurred a few times. V and J are TRBV6-1 and TRBJ2-3; 8 bases are a match to TRBD1. The junction had 5 bases not matched to a gene; V was cut back by 1 base and J by 8 bases. This CDR3 has 14 amino acids. CDR1 is MNHNS and CDR2 is SASEGT in the germline V gene. CDR3 amino acids: CASSEGTGIVTQYF. The CDR3, as DNA: TGTGCCAGCAGTGAAGGGACAGGGATAGTTACGCAGTATTTT.

The genes are TRBV5-1 and TRBJ2-1; 10 bases align to TRBD2. CDR3 length: 16 amino acids. The V and J ends lost 5 bases and 5 bases, in that order; junction bases with no gene match: 10. CDR1 is SGHRS and CDR2 is YFSETQ in the germline V gene. The CDR3 spells CASRALAGDPNNEQFF. DNA for the CDR3: TGCGCCAGCAGGGCGCTAGCGGGGGATCCCAACAATGAGCAGTTCTTC. Variable domain in full (rest from reference TRBV5-1 and TRBJ2-1): KAGVTQTPRYLIKTRGQQVTLSCSPISGHRSVSWYQQTPGQGLQFLFEYFSETQRNKGNFPGRFSGRQFSNSRSEMNVSTLELGDSALYLCASRALAGDPNNEQFFGPGTRLTVL.

The V gene is TRBV6-5, the J gene TRBJ1-2; maybe TRBD1 (6 bases). V lost 6 bases to trimming and J lost 5 bases, with 13 bases between them. Germline lookup yields CDR1 MNHEY and CDR2 SVGAGI. The CDR3 contains 13 residues. The CDR3 reads CASSSRGGYGYTF. The CDR3 DNA is TGTGCCAGCAGCTCCAGGGGTGGTTATGGCTACACCTTC.

CDR3 sequence: CASSPYVSVGGGYTF. The CDR3 bases are TGTGCCAGCAGCCCTTACGTCTCTGTCGGCGGTGGCTACACCTTC. The chain employs TRBV7-9 and TRBJ1-2; unclear D gene. Trimming removed 5 bases from V and 7 bases from J, with 20 bases in between. Germline values: CDR1 SEHNR, CDR2 FQNEAQ (reference sequence). CDR3 length: 15 amino acids.

Written as DNA, the CDR3 is TGTGCCAGCAGCCGAACGGGGGGGGGCAGGTACAATGAGCAGTTCTTC. As protein: CASSRTGGGRYNEQFF. The chain recombines TRBV4-2 with TRBJ2-1, with 8 bases that match TRBD2. Trimming took 4 bases from V and 4 from J; bases not matched to a gene: 9. CDR3 length: 16 residues. In germline, CDR1 is LGHNA, CDR2 YNFKEQ.

Regarding this clone: Additional DNA sequences in this sample encode the identical CDR3. The chain has TRBV5-1 and TRBJ2-2; perhaps TRBD2 as D (5 bases). CDR1 is SGHRS and CDR2 is YFSETQ in the germline V gene. Trimming shortened V by 0 bases and J by 0 bases, and 6 bases separated the two germline ends. The CDR3 is 15 amino acids. The CDR3 here is CASSLGTANTGELFF. Here the CDR3 DNA reads TGCGCCAGCAGCTTGGGGACTGCGAACACCGGGGAGCTGTTTTTT.